This TCR beta chain was profiled in a study of T-cell reconstitution after alpha-beta-depleted transplantation in children. Whole-study findings and limits: Approximately two months post-transplant, alpha-beta T cells reportedly originated from several hundred expanded graft clones.

Unique molecular identifiers tagged the TCRbeta library. Via MiXCR, TCRdb re-called the PCR reads, giving one row per CDR3 protein. This table has approximately 800,000 distinct CDR3 sequences, 16% appearing once. Per germline, CDR1 SNHLY and CDR2 FYNNEI. The CDR3 spans 15 residues. V was trimmed by 6 bases and J by 0 bases, leaving 11 bases between them. Points on this clonotype: Its target is not known.

Material: PBMCs, mostly from graft donor cells, obtained 360 days after TCRalphabeta/CD19-depleted stem cell transplant. The V gene is TRBV2, the J gene TRBJ2-2; D may match TRBD1 or TRBD2 (7 bases each). The receptor was derived from a male patient aged 5 to 17 who had a stem cell transplant for acute lymphoblastic leukemia, so the T cells may come from the graft donor. The chain's CDR3 is CASRGGTANTGELFF. The DNA of the CDR3 is TGTGCCAGCAGGGGGGGGACAGCGAACACCGGGGAGCTGTTTTTT.